One and the same sample provided the 8 T cell receptor beta chains below, sequenced in a study of OX40 agonist ivuxolimab in advanced cancers. Only in-frame clones appear in the TCRdb table, and some are missing; sequencing was by immunoSEQ multiplex PCR. Of approximately 58,000 clones listed, around nine tenths are singletons. This sample comprised CD4+ or CD8+ T cells sorted from blood, obtained in a trial of the OX40 agonist ivuxolimab. Receptor source: an adult with an advanced solid tumor such as melanoma, head and neck, liver or kidney cancer.

The rearrangement joins TRBV18 to TRBJ2-6; D uncertain. The germline V gene encodes CDR1 KGHSH and CDR2 LQKENI. V was clipped by 6 bases and J by 2 bases, with 8 bases between them. The CDR3 runs to 14 residues. The CDR3 DNA is TGTGCCAGCTCTACAGCGACTGGGGCCAACGTCCTGACTTTC. This sequence encodes CASSTATGANVLTF.

The genes are TRBV23-1 and TRBJ2-7; 8 positions match TRBD1. TRBV23-1 is sorted into the ORF group, with uncertain function. This CDR3 is 14 amino acids long. Unmatched junction bases numbered 10, after V lost 8 bases and J lost 4 bases. This CDR3 is CASRSRGRWYEQYF. In DNA form, the CDR3 reads TGCGCCAGCCGCTCCAGGGGGCGCTGGTACGAGCAGTACTTC.

Notes on this clone: Other DNA sequences in this sample translate to the same CDR3. V usage is TRBV28 and J usage is TRBJ2-7; 9 bases map to TRBD2. CDR1 and CDR2 from the germline V gene are MDHEN and SYDVKM. Germline trimming cut 2 bases from V and 4 bases from J; bases unmatched to any gene: 6. The CDR3 extends over 15 amino acids. CDR3: CASSLGGSGSYEQYF. The CDR3 DNA sequence: TGTGCCAGCAGTTTAGGGGGTAGCGGGAGTTACGAGCAGTACTTC.

The V call is TRBV11-3, the J call TRBJ2-3; 14 nucleotides line up with TRBD2. The germline gives CDR1 SGHNT, CDR2 YENEEA. The CDR3 extends over 16 amino acids. The ends lost 4 bases at V and 10 bases at J; junction bases unmatched: 10. The CDR3 loop is CASSSTPGTSGRAQYF. DNA of the CDR3: TGTGCCAGCAGCTCGACCCCCGGGACTAGCGGGAGAGCGCAGTATTTT.

V and J are TRBV18 and TRBJ2-3; 7 bases line up with TRBD1. J gave up 3 bases and V 4 bases, and 4 bases lay outside the gene matches. CDR1 and CDR2 (germline): KGHSH, LQKENI. The CDR3 loop spans 14 amino acids. The CDR3 loop reads CASSRQGRTDTQYF. The DNA of the CDR3 is TGTGCCAGCTCACGACAGGGCCGAACAGATACGCAGTATTTT. The complete variable domain, with remaining parts taken from reference TRBV18 and TRBJ2-3, reads NAGVMQNPRHLVRRRGQEARLRCSPMKGHSHVYWYRQLPEEGLKFMVYLQKENIIDESGMPKERFSAEFPKEGPSILRIQQVVRGDSAAYFCASSRQGRTDTQYFGPGTRLTVL.

The J gene is TRBJ2-3, the V gene TRBV29-1; TRBD1 agrees at 10 bases. J lost 5 bases, V lost 1 base, and 3 bases had no gene match. Per germline, CDR1 SQVTM and CDR2 ANQGSEA. CDR3 length equals 14 residues. The CDR3 here is CSVEGDRGLDTQYF. The CDR3 DNA follows: TGCAGCGTTGAAGGGGACAGGGGCTTAGATACGCAGTATTTT.

The chain combines TRBV28 with TRBJ2-2; 13 positions match TRBD2. This CDR3 has 15 residues. The germline CDR1 and CDR2 sequences are MDHEN and SYDVKM. V was pared by 6 bases and J by 6 bases, with 4 bases of the junction left unmatched. The CDR3 loop reads CASSGLAGVPGELFF. The CDR3 nucleotides read TGTGCCAGCAGCGGACTAGCGGGAGTTCCCGGGGAGCTGTTTTTT.

This clone was counted a single time. The genes are TRBV5-4 and TRBJ2-3; 7 bases match TRBD1. The CDR3 is made up of 12 amino acids. J lost 6 bases, V lost 4 bases, and 2 bases had no gene match. Germline CDR1 reads SGHNT; CDR2 reads YYREEE (reference sequence). CDR3 bases: TGTGCCAGCAGCGACAGGGAGGATACGCAGTATTTT. Amino acid sequence: CASSDREDTQYF.